The 19 T cell receptor beta chains in this list originate from one sample, sequenced in a study of vaccination and CD4 T cells after COVID-19. Documented treatment: approximately 9-day PBMC culture with coronavirus spike peptide pools or control peptides (ViraFEST assay). Their antigens remain unidentified. With the Oncomine TCR Beta short-read assay, DNA from cultured CD4+ T cells was sequenced. Each CDR3 protein gets one entry after TCRdb re-called the PCR reads with MiXCR. The sample has tens of thousands of distinct CDR3 sequences, 50% seen once; the top ten hold 28%. The sample consisted of CD4+ T cells from blood, cultured in vitro, taken before SARS-CoV-2 vaccination. All receptors come from a human donor who received a COVID-19 vaccine.

This chain's CDR3 is CASTTVEDGYTF. The CDR3 DNA sequence: TGTGCCAGCACCACGGTTGAGGATGGCTACACCTTC. The V and J genes are TRBV12-3 or TRBV12-4 and TRBJ1-2; no clear D gene. CDR3 length: 12 amino acids. With 7 bases removed from V and 6 bases from J, the gap between germline ends came to 12 bases.

V is TRBV20-1 and J is TRBJ2-1, with D maybe TRBD2 (5 bases). The V gene lost 4 bases and the J gene lost 8 bases, with 9 bases spanning the gap. The germline V gene has CDR1 DFQATT and CDR2 SNEGSKA (reference sequence). CDR3 length: 11 residues. As DNA, the CDR3 is TGCAGTGCTATCGGGGTCGATGAGCAGTTCTTC. Residues: CSAIGVDEQFF.

This clonotype showed up just a few times. The V call is TRBV7-2, the J call TRBJ1-2; 7 bases align to TRBD1. The CDR3 sequence is 14 residues long. The germline gives CDR1 SGHTA, CDR2 FQGNSA. V lost 5 bases and J lost 8; bases outside the gene matches: 11. The CDR3 protein is CASSPETGVGGYTF. Here the CDR3 DNA reads TGTGCCAGCAGCCCGGAAACAGGGGTGGGAGGCTACACCTTC.

The table lists this clonotype with a few counts. The chain recombines TRBV11-3 with TRBJ1-5; D not certain. CDR1 and CDR2 from the germline V gene are SGHNT and YENEEA. The CDR3 covers 13 residues. Trimming cost V 1 base and J 7 bases, with 8 bases left between them. CDR3 in DNA: TGTGCCAGCAGCTTAGGAGTAAACCAGCCCCAGCATTTT. Translating it yields CASSLGVNQPQHF.

The chain has TRBV11-3 and TRBJ2-7; unclear D gene. This CDR3 region has 12 residues. Deletions cut 5 bases from V and 3 bases from J, with 8 bases between. From germline, CDR1 is SGHNT and CDR2 YENEEA. The CDR3 here is CASSVNIYEQYF. In DNA form, the CDR3 reads TGTGCCAGCAGCGTTAATATCTACGAGCAGTACTTC.

This rearrangement joins TRBV15 to TRBJ2-5, with 8 bases lining up with TRBD1. The CDR3 consists of 13 residues. V shed 3 bases, J shed 5 bases, and the junction held 2 bases outside the gene matches. CDR1 is LNHNV and CDR2 is YYDKDF in the germline V gene (reference sequence). CDR3 loop: CATSRDRVETQYF. DNA of the CDR3: TGTGCCACCAGCAGGGACAGGGTGGAGACCCAGTACTTC.

V gene TRBV7-9 combines with J gene TRBJ1-6; a possible D gene is TRBD1 (6 bases). Germline CDR1 is SEHNR and CDR2 is FQNEAQ (reference sequence). CDR3 length: 14 amino acids. V was trimmed by 5 bases and J by 14 bases, leaving 19 bases between them. CDR3 nucleotides: TGTGCCAGCAGCCTCAGTTCCGACAGGCGAACCCTCCACTTT. As protein: CASSLSSDRRTLHF.

There are a few counts of this clonotype. The chain joins TRBV7-2 to TRBJ2-2; 9 nucleotides align to TRBD2. This CDR3 contains 19 residues. V lost 4 bases and J lost 5; bases outside the gene matches: 17. The germline V gene encodes CDR1 SGHTA and CDR2 FQGNSA. CDR3 coding DNA: TGTGCCAGCAGCTCCCGTCGGCTAGTAGCGGGGGCGGGGACCGGGGAGCTGTTTTTT. Protein: CASSSRRLVAGAGTGELFF.

The chain is built from TRBV19 and TRBJ1-1; 7 bases are a match to TRBD1. Germline-derived CDR1 and CDR2 are LNHDA and SQIVND (reference sequence). This CDR3 has 15 amino acids. Trimming removed 5 bases from V and 2 bases from J; junction bases left unmatched: 8. The CDR3 DNA is TGTGCCAGTAGTTACAGGGGAGAGGATAACACTGAAGCTTTCTTT. It encodes CASSYRGEDNTEAFF.

This clonotype appeared a few times. The chain carries TRBV6-1 and TRBJ1-2; the D is unclear. Trimming pared 4 bases from V and 7 bases from J, leaving 13 bases between. This CDR3 region has 13 residues. CDR1 is MNHNS and CDR2 is SASEGT in the germline V gene. The CDR3 sequence is CASSVDRNGGYTF. As DNA, the CDR3 is TGTGCCAGCAGTGTGGATAGGAATGGTGGCTACACCTTC.

This clonotype was recorded only once. V usage is TRBV5-1 and J usage is TRBJ2-5; 8 bases are shared with TRBD2. CDR1 and CDR2 (germline): SGHRS, YFSETQ. There are 14 residues in the CDR3. The junction had 6 bases not matched to a gene; V was cut back by 4 bases and J by 4 bases. DNA for the CDR3: TGCGCCAGCAGCCGTAGCGGGGACCGAGAGACCCAGTACTTC. Translated, it gives CASSRSGDRETQYF.

CDR3 sequence: CASSLWLGGAGGNQPQHF. The CDR3 DNA is TGTGCCAGCAGCTTATGGTTAGGGGGCGCTGGGGGCAATCAGCCCCAGCATTTT. This chain joins TRBV7-9 and TRBJ1-5; 7 bases agree with TRBD1. After removal of 2 bases from V and 2 bases from J, the junction contained 12 bases not matched to a gene. Germline CDR1 reads SEHNR; CDR2 reads FQNEAQ (reference sequence). This CDR3 region has 18 residues.

This chain joins TRBV6-5 and TRBJ1-1, with a weak D call TRBD1 (5 bases). With 2 bases removed from V and 6 bases from J, the gap between germline ends came to 28 bases. The V gene's germline CDR1 is MNHEY and CDR2 SVGAGI. The CDR3 totals 19 residues. CDR3 loop: CASSYRMKWHRPEGPEAFF. The CDR3 DNA reads as TGTGCCAGCAGTTACCGCATGAAGTGGCACAGGCCCGAGGGCCCTGAAGCTTTCTTT.

This chain uses TRBV6-1 with TRBJ2-3; D is perhaps TRBD1 (7 bases). The V gene lost 10 bases and the J gene lost 4 bases, with 24 bases spanning the gap. CDR3 length: 16 residues. Germline CDR1 is MNHNS and CDR2 is SASEGT. CDR3 nucleotides: TGTGCCACCCACCTCCAGGGGAGGCAGGGGGCAGATACGCAGTATTTT. This translates into CATHLQGRQGADTQYF.

The V call is TRBV12-3 or TRBV12-4, the J call TRBJ1-3; D uncertain. Trimming left V 6 bases short and J 1 base short, with 7 bases between. CDR3 length equals 13 residues. The CDR3 is CASSRVSGNTIYF. In nucleotides, the CDR3 is TGTGCCAGCAGCCGGGTGTCTGGAAACACCATATATTTT.

The rearrangement links TRBV12-3 or TRBV12-4 to TRBJ1-3; no clear D gene. There are 16 residues in the CDR3. V was clipped by 2 bases and J by 4 bases, with 15 bases between them. CDR3 in DNA: TGTGCCAGCAGTTTACTAACTCGGACGGTGGGAAACACCATATATTTT. The encoded protein is CASSLLTRTVGNTIYF.

V gene TRBV6-1 combines with J gene TRBJ1-6; TRBD1 might be the D (6 bases). This CDR3 spans 16 amino acids. The V and J ends lost 3 bases and 4 bases respectively, with 13 bases between them. From germline, CDR1 is MNHNS and CDR2 SASEGT. The CDR3 sequence is CASSDFWTAYNSPLHF. CDR3 in DNA: TGTGCCAGCAGTGACTTCTGGACAGCTTATAATTCACCCCTCCACTTT.

The chain carries TRBV10-3 and TRBJ2-2; 9 bases match TRBD2. The V gene end was trimmed by 8 bases and the J gene end by 3 bases; junction bases not matched to a gene: 4. The CDR3 runs to 14 residues. Germline V gene sequence: CDR1 ENHRY, CDR2 SYGVKD. CDR3 amino acids: CAIGTSRDTGELFF. In DNA form, the CDR3 reads TGTGCCATCGGGACTAGCAGGGACACCGGGGAGCTGTTTTTT.

As DNA, the CDR3 is TGTGCCAGCAGTTTAACTGGATGGGCTTTCTTT. Protein product: CASSLTGWAFF. The chain couples TRBV12-3 or TRBV12-4 to TRBJ1-1; D ambiguous. The CDR3 length is 11 residues. The V end lost 2 bases, the J end lost 11 bases, and 9 bases lay between the germline ends.